Each of the 9 T cell receptor beta chains below was sequenced from the same sample in a study of vaccination effects on CD4 cells after COVID-19. Their antigen targets remain unknown. Measured with immunoSEQ multiplex PCR; TCRdb has only the in-frame clones, and not every one. The sample holds roughly 19,000 clones; approximately 70% are singletons and the top ten take roughly a tenth. In the ViraFEST assay, antigen-specific CD4+ clonotypes were identified by expansion after peptide-pool stimulation. At the end of about 9 days of culture, CD4+ T cells were isolated. Recipients of the vaccine had no prior SARS-CoV-2 infection and negative nucleocapsid antibodies. Sequences were derived from CD4+ T cells from PBMCs cultured with HCoV-NL63 spike peptides, sampled before COVID-19 vaccination. The receptors here all came from a human donor who received a COVID-19 vaccine.

This chain joins TRBV9 and TRBJ2-1; 8 nucleotides agree with TRBD1. Germline loops: CDR1 SGDLS, CDR2 YYNGEE. Unmatched junction bases numbered 12, after V lost 4 bases and J lost 9 bases. This CDR3 spans 15 amino acids. CDR3 sequence: CASSLGQGARGEQFF. CDR3 nucleotide sequence: TGTGCCAGCAGCCTCGGCCAGGGGGCCAGGGGTGAGCAGTTCTTC. Using reference TRBV9 and TRBJ2-1 for the parts outside the CDR3, the full variable domain is DSGVTQTPKHLITATGQRVTLRCSPRSGDLSVYWYQQSLDQGLQFLIQYYNGEERAKGNILERFSAQQFPDLHSELNLSSLELGDSALYFCASSLGQGARGEQFFGPGTRLTVL.

The chain recombines TRBV14 with TRBJ1-6; TRBD1 is a possible D gene (6 bases). V was clipped by 1 base and J by 9 bases, with 13 bases between them. This CDR3 has 15 residues. The germline CDR1 and CDR2 sequences are SGHDN and FVKESK. CDR3 region: CASSQARGAASPLHF. The CDR3 nucleotides are TGTGCCAGCAGCCAAGCAAGGGGGGCGGCTTCACCCCTCCACTTT.

This chain connects TRBV6-5 to TRBJ2-7; no firm D call. Trimming took 7 bases from V and 0 from J, leaving 13 bases between them. CDR1 is MNHEY and CDR2 is SVGAGI in the germline V gene. This CDR3 spans 14 amino acids. In DNA, the CDR3 is TGTGCCAGCAAGGAGCTAACGCTCTCCTACGAGCAGTACTTC. Amino acids: CASKELTLSYEQYF.

This clone has just a few counts. The CDR3 spells CSVGTNNQPQHF. CDR3 coding DNA: TGCAGCGTTGGGACAAACAATCAGCCCCAGCATTTT. This chain joins TRBV29-1 and TRBJ1-5, with a weak D call TRBD1 (5 bases). This CDR3 spans 12 amino acids. V was pared by 4 bases and J by 3 bases, with 7 bases between. Germline CDR1 is SQVTM and CDR2 is ANQGSEA.

The chain couples TRBV7-2 to TRBJ2-3; 9 bases line up with TRBD2. CDR1 is SGHTA and CDR2 is FQGNSA in the germline V gene. The trim removed 5 bases at V and 3 bases at J, leaving 6 bases unmatched. CDR3 length: 15 amino acids. CDR3 in DNA: TGTGCCAGCAGCCCCAGACTAGCGGATACAGATACGCAGTATTTT. Protein product: CASSPRLADTDTQYF.

The CDR3 sequence: CASTPRERGNTQYF. The CDR3 DNA follows: TGTGCCAGCACCCCAAGGGAGCGGGGGAACACGCAGTATTTT. This chain links TRBV6-5 with TRBJ2-3, with 8 bases that match TRBD2. CDR1 and CDR2 (germline): MNHEY, SVGAGI. The CDR3 has 14 residues. V trimming: 7 bases; J trimming: 9 bases; junction bases outside the gene matches: 12.

The genes are TRBV19 and TRBJ2-3; 11 bases agree with TRBD2. The germline CDR1 and CDR2 sequences are LNHDA and SQIVND (reference sequence). This CDR3 has 17 residues. The V segment lost 6 bases and the J segment 3 bases; nucleotides outside the gene matches: 11. CDR3 sequence reads: CASSKVGLADLTDTQYF. In DNA, the CDR3 is TGTGCCAGTAGCAAGGTGGGACTAGCGGATTTAACAGATACGCAGTATTTT.

The rearrangement uses TRBV5-1 and TRBJ2-7; TRBD1 matches 7 bases. Germline lookup yields CDR1 SGHRS and CDR2 YFSETQ. CDR3 length: 15 residues. V shed 4 bases, J shed 0 bases, and the junction held 7 bases outside the gene matches. The CDR3 sequence: CASSGIDRASYEQYF. DNA of the CDR3: TGCGCCAGCAGCGGGATCGACAGGGCCTCCTACGAGCAGTACTTC. The full variable domain, with the rest looked up from reference TRBV5-1 and TRBJ2-7, is KAGVTQTPRYLIKTRGQQVTLSCSPISGHRSVSWYQQTPGQGLQFLFEYFSETQRNKGNFPGRFSGRQFSNSRSEMNVSTLELGDSALYLCASSGIDRASYEQYFGPGTRLTVT.

The chain uses TRBV18 and TRBJ2-1; a possible D gene is TRBD1 (5 bases). The V end was cut by 4 bases, the J end by 8 bases, with 6 bases between. Germline CDR1 and CDR2: KGHSH and LQKENI. The CDR3 extends over 11 amino acids. This CDR3 is CASSLRDEQFF. In nucleotides, the CDR3 is TGTGCCAGCTCACTCAGGGATGAGCAGTTCTTC. Full variable domain (rest looked up from reference TRBV18 and TRBJ2-1): NAGVMQNPRHLVRRRGQEARLRCSPMKGHSHVYWYRQLPEEGLKFMVYLQKENIIDESGMPKERFSAEFPKEGPSILRIQQVVRGDSAAYFCASSLRDEQFFGPGTRLTVL.